The source of this T cell receptor beta chain is a study of cytomegalovirus exposure and HLA in healthy donors. PCR primers comprised 60 Vbeta and 13 Jbeta primers. Libraries were prepared by immunoSEQ multiplex PCR; TCRdb keeps only in-frame clonotypes and omits some of them. The table has under 200,000 clones, approximately 83% seen once; the top ten hold approximately 9.4%. The length of the CDR3 is 17 residues. The V and J ends lost 3 bases and 1 base respectively, with 16 bases between them. CDR1 is MDHEN and CDR2 is SYDVKM in the germline V gene. Sample: PBMCs. The receptor comes from a man between 18 and 35 years old in good health and CMV-seropositive. J is TRBJ1-3 and V is TRBV28; D may be TRBD1 (6 bases). The CDR3 is CASSLGTGSPSGNTIYF. The CDR3 region has the DNA TGTGCCAGCAGTTTGGGCACAGGGTCACCTTCTGGAAACACCATATATTTT. Drawing the rest from reference TRBV28 and TRBJ1-3, the complete variable domain is DVKVTQSSRYLVKRTGEKVFLECVQDMDHENMFWYRQDPGLGLRLIYFSYDVKMKEKGDIPEGYSVSREKKERFSLILESASTNQTSMYLCASSLGTGSPSGNTIYFGEGSWLTVV.